This entry concerns a single T cell receptor (beta chain). No antigen is known for it. No much larger clone is present one base from it, and per-base qualities are unavailable. Libraries were made using the immunoSEQ multiplex PCR assay. The multiplex PCR relied on a mix of 60 forward primers for TCR Vbeta segments and 13 reverse primers for TCR Jbeta segments. Amplification of the CDR3 region of rearranged TCR beta genes was performed with a multiplex PCR assay on genomic DNA. The amplified TCR beta libraries were sequenced on the Illumina HiSeq System as 87-base-pair reads. The study's own analysis went as follows. A later analysis counted tens of millions of unique TCR beta chains across the 666 repertoires, and 9.5 million to 11 million of these chains were shared by at least two donors. A nearest-neighbor algorithm error-corrected the raw reads and collapsed the reads into unique sequences, merging closely related sequences to remove PCR and sequencing errors. Alignment of CDR3 sequences to IMGT reference sequences was used to assign V, D and J gene segments. For a sequence to be retained, at least a six-nucleotide match to both a V gene segment and a J gene segment was required. Rearrangements were classified as productive when the CDR3 lacked stop codons and remained in frame with V and J, and all other rearrangements were classified as non-productive. CDR3 was defined according to IMGT convention as the region running from the second conserved V-encoded cysteine to the conserved J-encoded phenylalanine. Sequences without an unambiguous match to a single V gene segment were excluded from the earlier analysis of almost 600 of the donors. An earlier analysis of over 450 of the donors classified V segments as functional when productive rearrangements were above 56.7% and as segregating when the standard deviation between donors was above 5%. To diagnose cytomegalovirus status from the catalog of TCR beta chain sequences, a statistical classification framework was built. In a later analysis, TCR nucleotide sequences were compared against IMGT/GENE-DB human TR gene sequences so that V and J genes could be assigned. Using the TCRdist pipeline, a later analysis assigned CDR3 sequences along with most-parsimonious VDJ recombination scenarios. A later analysis defined each TCR beta chain by its CDR3 amino acid sequence plus V-gene family, and excluded reads lacking a unique V-gene family. As a way to deal with suspected cross-contamination and a sequencing artifact, a later analysis dropped nearly 600 nucleotide sequences that were highly shared and had low generation probability. In a later analysis, a clonal expansion index for each public chain was calculated from normalized within-repertoire ranks of inferred template counts. A later analysis computed generation probabilities with a VDJ recombination model fitted to out-of-frame rearrangements, and checked the results against IGoR. A later analysis scored TCR-TCR, TCR-HLA and TCR-CMV co-occurrence with hypergeometric tests, applying a repertoire-size bias correction to TCR pairs. A later analysis estimated false discovery rates by permuting HLA or CMV assignments 20 times. In a later analysis, co-occurring TCRs were grouped with DBSCAN, and TCRdist sequence similarity was added when clustering was performed within HLA-allele-positive subsets. For co-occurrence clustering, repertoires with fewer than 30,000 or more than 120,000 public chains were excluded, along with five repertoires with anomalous nucleotide sharing. What TCRdb holds here is the immuneACCESS table cut down to in-frame rearrangements. Part of the clones is not present; checked against another copy, under half of the missing clones reflect an unresolved V gene, and the others are unexplained. V, J and clone size reflect that table, while D and trimming were determined from the DNA. Counted in this sample were fewer than 150,000 clones; 77% of them appeared once. Jointly, the top ten make up roughly 3.7% of the sample.

The cohort consisted of 600 or so healthy bone marrow donors. All cohort members were sampled while nominally healthy, although unrecorded immune exposures were likely present. CMV serostatus was recorded as positive for just under 300 and negative for about 50% of the 666 cohort members, whereas no CMV serostatus was recorded for the donor in question. Each donor provided a peripheral blood sample, and peripheral blood mononuclear cells were used for TCR beta sequencing. Genomic DNA was extracted from the blood cell samples with the Qiagen DNeasy Blood Extraction Kit. This entry is derived from a study of cytomegalovirus exposure and HLA in healthy donors (dated by TCRdb to the late 2010s). Turning to the overall study: In an earlier analysis of fewer than 750 of the donors, around 290 Gb of sequence data and approximately 120 million unique TCR beta sequences from roughly 190 million T cells were reported. Rather than drawing on any new phenotypic data, the later analysis identified candidate immune exposures from TCR beta sequences and the way those sequences occurred across donors. Every repertoire in the discovery cohort had been generated on one and the same sequencing platform. Typing coverage varied by locus: about 620-640 donors for A, B, C, DRB1 and DQB1; roughly 520 for DQA1; about 590 for DPA1; around 450 for DPB1. An earlier analysis of more than 450 of the donors used high-throughput TCR beta sequencing to judge whether each TCR beta V gene segment behaved as functional or pseudogenic. Across around 400 genotyped donors of the cohort, an average of approximately 220,000 unique TCR beta nucleotide sequences per donor were sequenced, and about a sixth of those sequences were non-productive. A later genetic analysis took genome-wide SNP genotypes for 398 of the 666 donors and used that subset as a discovery cohort. A separate validation cohort of roughly 120 different subjects was used in addition to the 666-subject first cohort. Using immunosequencing, the study profiled T cell repertoires from 500 to 800 subjects and related those repertoires to cytomegalovirus serostatus. A later analysis re-examined previously published TCR beta repertoires from roughly 720 donors and added high-resolution HLA genotyping to investigate patterns of TCR occurrence. Donor age, sex, ethnicity and CMV serostatus were compiled alongside the repertoire data. The aim of the study was to test whether cataloging public T cell receptors could identify signatures of past pathogen exposure. Among the roughly 400 genotyped donors, approximately 81% belonged to the genetic ancestry cluster associated with self-reported Caucasian donors. HLA typing covered class I and class II loci at four-digit resolution. Five DR-DQ haplotypes were treated as single units for association and clustering because of strong linkage in the cohort. An early release covering about 600 HLA-typed donors comprised roughly 300 gigabases of sequencing data and approximately 80 million unique TCR sequences. The study combined high-throughput TCR immunosequencing, statistical association of individual TCRs with disease status, and machine learning to predict cytomegalovirus infection status.

Results and caveats for the whole study, not just this receptor: In the study, approximately 160 TCR beta chains were listed as associated with cytomegalovirus. Most TCR sequences were seen in very few donors, while some public TCRs were found in many individuals. When HLA alleles, especially DR and DQ, strongly co-occurred, TCR associations were difficult to assign to individual alleles. According to a later analysis, TCR association rates differed among HLA loci, with DRB1 alleles showing the most associated TCRs and HLA-C alleles showing the fewest. Linkage disequilibrium might explain the correlated functional status among segregating V segments, but an unknown experimental factor could not be excluded. Compared with equally common non-associated chains, HLA-associated TCR beta chains in a later analysis were more clonally expanded and had lower generation probabilities. Only TCR beta chains were sequenced in this cohort, and the absence of alpha or paired-chain data limited detectable features. A later genetic analysis reported fewer N-insertions in productive TCRs among donors in an Asian-associated ancestry cluster than the roughly 620-donor mean. The classifier was reported to diagnose cytomegalovirus status with high specificity and sensitivity in both the original and validation cohorts. Roughly uniform sequencing depth across donors was assumed in presence/absence analyses, although this assumption may not hold. A further reported finding was that TCR beta sequences accurately predicted the HLA-A and HLA-B alleles for most subjects in the first cohort. In an earlier analysis of fewer than 750 of the donors, most TCR beta V segments were observed in productive rearrangements about 87% or about 30% of the time, broadly matching IMGT annotations. Because some donors lacked HLA typing at each locus, the association tests relied only on the typed subset. A later analysis reported that several top co-occurrence clusters appeared linked to parvovirus B19, influenza, CMV and Epstein-Barr virus. Three of the identified cytomegalovirus-associated TCR beta chains were confirmed in vitro to be specific for cytomegalovirus antigens. According to the authors, the approach could potentially be generalized to other disease states and immunological phenotypes. An association between a missense DCLRE1C variant and V-gene and J-gene trimming of TCR beta chains was found in a later genetic analysis and replicated in an independent cohort. A group of highly shared sequence variants was considered likely to be a technical artifact of the sequencing pipeline. Because counts were too low, seventeen rarely observed V segments, including chromosome 9 orphons, were left out of the earlier analysis of approximately 580 of the donors. CMV serostatus was the only immune exposure information available for the cohort. A later analysis found that most CMV-associated TCR beta chains appeared HLA-restricted, with HLA associations seemingly driven largely by CMV exposure. In a later analysis, about 16,000 TCR beta sequences were associated with specific HLA alleles at a false discovery rate of 0.05.

This sequence originates from a human donor in good health. Sample: PBMCs.

In nucleotides, the sequence is TGTGCCAGCAGCCGCACGGACTATGGCTACACCTTC. The resulting protein is CASSRTDYGYTF. The sequence is built from TRBV28 and TRBJ1-2; no D segment can be confidently identified. The junction carries 8 bases between V and J, which are trimmed by 6 bases and 3 bases respectively. Reading from cysteine to phenylalanine, the CDR3 counts 12 amino acids. CDR3 DNA only is kept here, 36 bases in frame from base 1. From a lookup of the germline V gene, CDR1 and CDR2 are MDHEN and SYDVKM.